These 7 T cell receptor beta chains came from one sample sequenced in a study of preoperative IRX-2 immunotherapy in early breast cancer. Treatment: preoperative locoregional IRX-2 cytokine immunotherapy. Sequenced by immunoSEQ multiplex PCR; TCRdb stores in-frame clones only, minus some. The table shows under 6,000 clones, with roughly 70% occurring only once. This sample comprised tumor tissue, obtained before IRX-2 immunotherapy. These receptors originate from a human donor with breast cancer.

This chain uses TRBV29-1 with TRBJ1-2; 7 bases are a match to TRBD1. The V and J ends lost 8 bases and 0 bases, in that order; junction bases with no gene match: 6. The V gene's germline CDR1 is SQVTM and CDR2 ANQGSEA. The CDR3 loop spans 13 amino acids. CDR3 sequence (DNA): TGCAGCTACCAGGGGGGGGCTAACTATGGCTACACCTTC. It encodes CSYQGGANYGYTF. Full variable domain (rest looked up from reference TRBV29-1 and TRBJ1-2): SAVISQKPSRDICQRGTSLTIQCQVDSQVTMMFWYRQQPGQSLTLIATANQGSEATYESGFVIDKFPISRPNLTFSTLTVSNMSPEDSSIYLCSYQGGANYGYTFGSGTRLTVV.

There are a few counts of this clone. The chain links TRBV28 to TRBJ2-7; D call uncertain. The ends were cut back, 3 bases at V and 3 bases at J, with 15 bases in the middle. From germline, CDR1 is MDHEN and CDR2 SYDVKM. The CDR3 totals 15 residues. CDR3 nucleotides: TGTGCCAGCAGTTTCCCCGGCCTCCTTAACTACGAGCAGTACTTC. Amino acid sequence: CASSFPGLLNYEQYF.

By proportion, this clone is medium-sized (0.01 to 0.1%). This chain links TRBV6-8 with TRBJ2-2; 7 bases are a match to TRBD2. The trim removed 4 bases at V and 4 bases at J, leaving 6 bases unmatched. The CDR3 runs to 15 residues. Germline lookup yields CDR1 MNHGY and CDR2 SAAAGT. The CDR3 reads CASSWEGRRTGELFF. The CDR3 DNA reads TGTGCCAGCAGTTGGGAGGGACGACGCACCGGGGAGCTGTTTTTT.

The V call is TRBV18, the J call TRBJ1-2, with D tentatively TRBD1 (6 bases). CDR1 and CDR2 (germline): KGHSH, LQKENI. This CDR3 is 14 amino acids long. Trimming cost V 0 bases and J 4 bases, with 9 bases left between them. The CDR3 DNA reads TGTGCCAGCTCACCACCGGGGGGCGGCTATGGCTACACCTTC. As protein: CASSPPGGGYGYTF. The full variable domain, completed using reference TRBV18 and TRBJ1-2, is NAGVMQNPRHLVRRRGQEARLRCSPMKGHSHVYWYRQLPEEGLKFMVYLQKENIIDESGMPKERFSAEFPKEGPSILRIQQVVRGDSAAYFCASSPPGGGYGYTFGSGTRLTVV.

CDR3 region: CSVESSVSYEQYF. The CDR3 DNA sequence: TGCAGCGTTGAAAGTAGCGTTTCCTACGAGCAGTACTTC. The chain has TRBV29-1 and TRBJ2-7; a weak D match, TRBD2 (5 bases). The CDR3 runs to 13 residues. Germline values: CDR1 SQVTM, CDR2 ANQGSEA. V was shortened by 2 bases and J by 1 base, with 9 bases between the two germline ends.

The chain has TRBV28 and TRBJ2-7, with 9 bases identical to TRBD1. The CDR3 is made up of 16 amino acids. V trimming: 5 bases; J trimming: 3 bases; junction bases outside the gene matches: 11. CDR1 is MDHEN and CDR2 is SYDVKM in the germline V gene. The CDR3 loop is CASSPGQGLIGYEQYF. The CDR3 DNA sequence: TGTGCCAGCAGTCCGGGACAGGGCCTTATTGGCTACGAGCAGTACTTC.

V is TRBV10-1 and J is TRBJ2-1; 11 bases line up with TRBD2. Germline trimming cut 3 bases from V and 15 bases from J; bases unmatched to any gene: 13. Looked up from germline, CDR1 is WNHNN and CDR2 is SYGVQD (reference sequence). The CDR3 length is 15 residues. The CDR3 region is CASSDSGLAGQLRFF. CDR3 bases: TGCGCCAGCAGTGATTCCGGACTAGCGGGCCAGTTGCGGTTCTTC.